The 24 T cell receptor beta chains below were found in one sample sequenced in a study of PD-1 blockade in classical Hodgkin lymphoma. The protocol was immunoSEQ multiplex PCR, while the TCRdb copy is restricted to in-frame clones and leaves out a portion. The sample lists 25,000 to 30,000 clones, 80% to 90% seen once, with 0.62% in the top ten. The time point: cycle 4 day 1 (C4D1), after six to seven weeks of nivolumab. Every patient experienced relapse after autologous stem cell transplantation, and brentuximab vedotin exposure varied. Magnetic negative selection purified CD4+ T cells from thawed PBMCs. The specimen was CD4+ T cells from blood, collected before the fourth cycle of nivolumab. The receptors were gathered from a human donor with classical Hodgkin lymphoma.

V usage is TRBV5-6 and J usage is TRBJ2-3; TRBD2 agrees at 7 bases. CDR3 length: 15 amino acids. J gave up 2 bases and V 5 bases, and 8 bases lay outside the gene matches. The V gene's germline CDR1 is SGHDT and CDR2 YYEEEE. DNA of the CDR3: TGTGCCAGCAGTGGGGGGGTCGGATTCACAGATACGCAGTATTTT. Amino acids: CASSGGVGFTDTQYF.

V usage is TRBV5-3 and J usage is TRBJ1-2; tentative D call: TRBD1 (5 bases). TRBV5-3 carries the ORF label, with uncertain function. Trimming took off 4 bases at V and 2 bases at J, with 12 bases between the two ends. This CDR3 region has 14 residues. This chain's CDR3 is CARSDGHSNYGYTF. CDR3 DNA: TGTGCCAGAAGCGATGGACACTCAAACTATGGCTACACCTTC.

The chain couples TRBV5-1 to TRBJ2-7; TRBD1 is a possible D gene (6 bases). Deletions cut 2 bases from V and 6 bases from J, with 12 bases between. Germline V gives CDR1 SGHRS, CDR2 YFSETQ. The CDR3 runs 13 residues. CDR3 protein: CASSFPGTSEQYF. For the CDR3, the DNA is TGCGCCAGCAGCTTTCCCGGGACAAGCGAGCAGTACTTC.

V usage is TRBV27 and J usage is TRBJ1-1, with D unresolved. The CDR3 covers 14 residues. The V gene's germline CDR1 is MNHEY and CDR2 SMNVEV (reference sequence). V was shortened by 1 base and J by 3 bases, with 9 bases between the two germline ends. CDR3 bases: TGTGCCAGCAGTTTATGGGGAGTTGACACTGAAGCTTTCTTT. It yields the protein CASSLWGVDTEAFF.

This clone was counted between two and nine times. The chain carries TRBV27 and TRBJ1-3; 10 nucleotides align to TRBD1. CDR1 MNHEY and CDR2 SMNVEV come from the germline V gene (reference sequence). This CDR3 is built from 14 residues. Losses at the gene ends were 5 bases for V and 8 bases for J; bases not matched to a gene: 6. Written as DNA, the CDR3 is TGTGCCAGCAGTCCCGGGACAGGGGAGGACACCATATATTTT. Residues: CASSPGTGEDTIYF.

In DNA, the CDR3 is TGTGCCAGCAGCGAACTCACCAACACCGGGGAGCTGTTTTTT. This translates into CASSELTNTGELFF. The chain has TRBV9 and TRBJ2-2; D is uncertain. CDR3 length: 14 amino acids. CDR1 and CDR2 (germline): SGDLS, YYNGEE. The germline V and J ends were trimmed by 3 bases and 2 bases, with 8 bases remaining between them.

In its sample, this clone was seen once. This chain uses TRBV28 with TRBJ2-3; TRBD2 agrees at 11 bases. The CDR3 is 15 residues long. Germline-derived CDR1 and CDR2 are MDHEN and SYDVKM. With V trimmed by 6 bases and J by 0 bases, 2 bases remained unmatched. The CDR3 is CASRLAGDSTDTQYF. The CDR3 DNA follows: TGTGCCAGCAGACTAGCGGGGGATAGCACAGATACGCAGTATTTT.

This chain connects TRBV29-1 to TRBJ1-1, with D maybe TRBD1 (5 bases). Trimming left V 3 bases short and J 0 bases short, with 11 bases between. The CDR3 contains 14 residues. Germline V CDR1 and CDR2: SQVTM, ANQGSEA. CDR3 DNA sequence: TGCAGCGTTGAGGGCGGGGGAGTGAACACTGAAGCTTTCTTT. It codes for CSVEGGGVNTEAFF.

This clone was seen only a few times. This chain links TRBV7-9 with TRBJ1-2, with 9 bases matching TRBD1. Trimming removed 5 bases from V and 5 bases from J; junction bases left unmatched: 3. Looked up from germline, CDR1 is SEHNR and CDR2 is FQNEAQ (reference sequence). This CDR3 spans 13 amino acids. CDR3 bases: TGTGCCAGCAGCCAGGGACAGGGTTATGGCTACACCTTC. Translating gives CASSQGQGYGYTF.

The V gene is TRBV5-1, the J gene TRBJ2-7; 8 bases are a match to TRBD2. This CDR3 spans 17 amino acids. Per the germline V gene, CDR1 is SGHRS and CDR2 is YFSETQ. V shed 4 bases and J 1 base; nucleotides not matched to a gene: 13. CDR3 in amino acids: CASSPTAPGLGSYEQYF. The CDR3 nucleotides are TGCGCCAGCAGCCCCACCGCCCCGGGACTAGGATCCTACGAGCAGTACTTC.

CDR3 coding DNA: TGCGCCAGCAGCCATGGGACAGGGTCCTATGGCTACACCTTC. Translating it yields CASSHGTGSYGYTF. The chain recombines TRBV5-1 with TRBJ1-2; 9 nucleotides line up with TRBD1. The V gene's germline CDR1 is SGHRS and CDR2 YFSETQ. The length of the CDR3 is 14 residues. Trimming at V came to 4 bases and at J to 4 bases, leaving 5 bases not matched to a gene. Variable domain in full (rest from reference TRBV5-1 and TRBJ1-2): KAGVTQTPRYLIKTRGQQVTLSCSPISGHRSVSWYQQTPGQGLQFLFEYFSETQRNKGNFPGRFSGRQFSNSRSEMNVSTLELGDSALYLCASSHGTGSYGYTFGSGTRLTVV.

CDR3 DNA sequence: TGCGCCAGCAGCTTGATAGGGGGCCCAGATACGCAGTATTTT. Translation: CASSLIGGPDTQYF. This chain links TRBV5-1 with TRBJ2-3, with 7 bases aligning to TRBD1. V lost 1 base, J lost 4 bases, and 3 bases stayed unmatched. Germline V gene sequence: CDR1 SGHRS, CDR2 YFSETQ. CDR3 length: 14 residues.

This chain links TRBV2 with TRBJ1-1; 7 bases match TRBD1. V trimming: 7 bases; J trimming: 0 bases; junction bases outside the gene matches: 5. The CDR3 spans 14 residues. The V gene's germline CDR1 is SNHLY and CDR2 FYNNEI. CDR3 DNA sequence: TGTGCCAGCATCGACAGGGTTGTGAACACTGAAGCTTTCTTT. Its protein product is CASIDRVVNTEAFF.

The chain employs TRBV5-1 and TRBJ2-1, with TRBD1 identical over 8 bases. Losses at the gene ends were 0 bases for V and 4 bases for J; bases not matched to a gene: 3. This CDR3 is built from 15 residues. Germline V gene sequence: CDR1 SGHRS, CDR2 YFSETQ. The CDR3 protein is CASSLVRGHYNEQFF. CDR3 DNA: TGCGCCAGCAGCTTGGTCAGGGGGCATTACAATGAGCAGTTCTTC.

The V gene is TRBV30, the J gene TRBJ1-1; 7 nucleotides match TRBD1. V lost 3 bases and J lost 6; bases outside the gene matches: 10. The CDR3 has 14 residues. Germline lookup yields CDR1 GTSNPN and CDR2 SVGIG (reference sequence). This chain's CDR3 is CAWSHYRGKAEAFF. CDR3 nucleotides: TGTGCCTGGAGCCATTACAGGGGAAAAGCTGAAGCTTTCTTT.

The chain has TRBV19 and TRBJ1-5; D gene unclear. The V end was cut by 4 bases, the J end by 4 bases, with 8 bases between. Germline V gene lookup returns CDR1 LNHDA and CDR2 SQIVND (reference sequence). The CDR3 totals 13 residues. The CDR3 spells CASSTVVNQPQHF. For the CDR3, the DNA is TGTGCCAGTAGTACGGTCGTGAATCAGCCCCAGCATTTT. Looking up the rest from reference TRBV19 and TRBJ1-5 gives the full variable domain: DGGITQSPKYLFRKEGQNVTLSCEQNLNHDAMYWYRQDPGQGLRLIYYSQIVNDFQKGDIAEGYSVSREKKESFPLTVTSAQKNPTAFYLCASSTVVNQPQHFGDGTRLSIL.

The count of this clone is one. At one of its ends the junction is not consistent with the germline gene, which may arise from a read error. This chain joins TRBV7-9 and TRBJ2-1, with 7 bases identical to TRBD2. Looked up from germline, CDR1 is SEHNR and CDR2 is FQNEAQ (reference sequence). This CDR3 spans 13 amino acids. The CDR3 here is CASSSGRSSGLIF. The CDR3 DNA is TGTGCCAGCAGCTCCGGGAGGAGTAGCGGTTTGATCTTC.

The genes are TRBV2 and TRBJ1-1; TRBD1 might be the D (6 bases). Germline V CDR1 and CDR2: SNHLY, FYNNEI. V was pared by 6 bases and J by 5 bases, with 22 bases between. The length of the CDR3 is 16 residues. CDR3 in amino acids: CASRDYKTGGVTEAFF. In DNA form, the CDR3 reads TGTGCCAGCAGGGACTATAAGACAGGTGGCGTAACTGAAGCTTTCTTT. Full variable domain (outside the CDR3, taken from reference TRBV2 and TRBJ1-1): EPEVTQTPSHQVTQMGQEVILRCVPISNHLYFYWYRQILGQKVEFLVSFYNNEISEKSEIFDDQFSVERPDGSNFTLKIRSTKLEDSAMYFCASRDYKTGGVTEAFFGQGTRLTVV.

CDR3 loop: CASSSVGRGGVETQYF. DNA for the CDR3: TGCGCCAGCAGCTCGGTCGGGCGGGGGGGTGTTGAGACCCAGTACTTC. The chain uses TRBV5-1 and TRBJ2-5; TRBD2 agrees at 9 bases. The germline CDR1 and CDR2 sequences are SGHRS and YFSETQ. The length of the CDR3 is 16 residues. V dropped 3 bases and J dropped 5; count of bases not matched to a gene: 11. Drawing the rest from reference TRBV5-1 and TRBJ2-5, the complete variable domain is KAGVTQTPRYLIKTRGQQVTLSCSPISGHRSVSWYQQTPGQGLQFLFEYFSETQRNKGNFPGRFSGRQFSNSRSEMNVSTLELGDSALYLCASSSVGRGGVETQYFGPGTRLLVL.

Only one count was recorded for this clone. The chain has TRBV30 and TRBJ2-7, with TRBD2 identical over 11 bases. The germline CDR1 and CDR2 sequences are GTSNPN and SVGIG (reference sequence). V was clipped by 2 bases and J by 2 bases; unmatched bases: 5. This CDR3 is built from 15 residues. CDR3 sequence reads: CAWSPGLAGAYEQYF. Written as DNA, the CDR3 is TGTGCCTGGAGTCCCGGACTAGCGGGCGCCTACGAGCAGTACTTC.

V gene TRBV29-1 combines with J gene TRBJ2-5; D ambiguous. V was pared by 4 bases and J by 5 bases, with 14 bases between. This CDR3 region has 13 residues. The V gene's germline CDR1 is SQVTM and CDR2 ANQGSEA. This chain's CDR3 is CSVGTRVGETQYF. CDR3 nucleotide sequence: TGCAGCGTTGGCACTCGGGTCGGGGAGACCCAGTACTTC.

The genes are TRBV5-1 and TRBJ2-3, with a possible D match to TRBD1 (6 bases). Trimming removed 4 bases from V and 0 bases from J, with 15 bases in between. The CDR3 is made up of 16 amino acids. Germline CDR1 reads SGHRS; CDR2 reads YFSETQ. Written as DNA, the CDR3 is TGCGCCAGCAGCCCAGGGGTTACCCCTAGCACAGATACGCAGTATTTT. Encoded protein: CASSPGVTPSTDTQYF.

The genes are TRBV5-1 and TRBJ1-2, with no clear D. Trimming stripped 5 bases from V and 3 bases from J, with 11 bases between. Germline assignment: CDR1 SGHRS and CDR2 YFSETQ. The CDR3 spans 13 residues. CDR3 loop: CASRLLVDYGYTF. The CDR3 nucleotides read TGCGCCAGCAGACTCTTGGTCGACTATGGCTACACCTTC.

This chain joins TRBV10-3 and TRBJ2-1; D remains ambiguous. Between the trimmed V and J ends, which lost 0 bases and 2 bases, there was a span of 5 bases. The CDR3 is 14 residues long. Germline loops: CDR1 ENHRY, CDR2 SYGVKD. The CDR3 DNA sequence: TGTGCCATCAGTGAGTCTTTCACCTACAATGAGCAGTTCTTC. This translates into CAISESFTYNEQFF.